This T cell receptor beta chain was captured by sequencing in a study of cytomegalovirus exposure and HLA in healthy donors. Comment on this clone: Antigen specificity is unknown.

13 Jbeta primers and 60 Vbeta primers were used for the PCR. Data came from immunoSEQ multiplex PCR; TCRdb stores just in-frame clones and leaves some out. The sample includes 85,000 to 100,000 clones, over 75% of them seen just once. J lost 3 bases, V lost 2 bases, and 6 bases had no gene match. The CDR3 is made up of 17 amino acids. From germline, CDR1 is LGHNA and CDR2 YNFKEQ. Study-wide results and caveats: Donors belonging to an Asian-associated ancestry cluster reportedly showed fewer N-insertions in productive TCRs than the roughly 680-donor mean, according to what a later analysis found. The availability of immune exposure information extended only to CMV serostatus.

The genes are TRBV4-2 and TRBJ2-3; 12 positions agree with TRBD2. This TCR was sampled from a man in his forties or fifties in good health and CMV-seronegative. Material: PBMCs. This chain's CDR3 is CASSQHGTSGRTDTQYF. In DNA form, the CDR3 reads TGTGCCAGCAGCCAACACGGGACTAGCGGGCGGACAGATACGCAGTATTTT.